These 14 T cell receptor beta chains originate from one sample sequenced in a study of cytomegalovirus exposure and HLA in healthy donors. The primer mix had 60 Vbeta and 13 Jbeta primers. Profiled with immunoSEQ multiplex PCR; TCRdb holds only in-frame clones, not every one. The table records under 150,000 clones, roughly 9.9% of them present only once. The sequenced sample consisted of PBMCs. These TCRs come from a young man in good health and CMV-seronegative.

In this sample, this clone turned up a few times. V is TRBV4-3 and J is TRBJ1-6, with TRBD1 as a possible D gene (5 bases). The germline gives CDR1 LGHNA, CDR2 YSLEER. The CDR3 loop spans 15 amino acids. The V end was cut by 0 bases, the J end by 10 bases, with 13 bases between. CDR3 DNA: TGCGCCAGCAGCCAAGATACGGGGGGACCATCACCCCTCCACTTT. Translation: CASSQDTGGPSPLHF.

Only a few counts were recorded for this clone. The chain couples TRBV30 to TRBJ2-1; TRBD2 aligns across 9 bases. V lost 6 bases and J lost 8; bases outside the gene matches: 11. This CDR3 region has 14 residues. Germline V gives CDR1 GTSNPN, CDR2 SVGIG (reference sequence). The CDR3, as DNA: TGTGCCTGTTCTTTAGCGGGAGTGGCCGATGAGCAGTTCTTC. Translating gives CACSLAGVADEQFF.

The chain joins TRBV29-1 to TRBJ2-5, with TRBD2 as a possible D gene (6 bases). Germline V gene lookup returns CDR1 SQVTM and CDR2 ANQGSEA. V was pared by 4 bases and J by 11 bases, with 32 bases between. This CDR3 has 17 amino acids. The CDR3 coding sequence is TGCAGCGTTGTTTCCCAGAACCGGGACGGGGGATTTTTAGGGCAGTACTTC. It is translated as CSVVSQNRDGGFLGQYF.

V usage is TRBV5-1 and J usage is TRBJ1-5; TRBD1 agrees at 11 bases. With 0 bases clipped from V and 7 bases from J, the junction kept 6 bases outside the gene matches. Per germline, CDR1 SGHRS and CDR2 YFSETQ. The CDR3 contains 16 residues. The CDR3 protein is CASSLDGQGAGQPQHF. DNA for the CDR3: TGCGCCAGCAGCTTGGACGGACAGGGGGCTGGGCAGCCCCAGCATTTT.

This clone showed up just a few times. The chain is built from TRBV5-6 and TRBJ1-6; 8 bases line up with TRBD1. The CDR3 spans 16 residues. After removal of 4 bases from V and 9 bases from J, the junction contained 12 bases not matched to a gene. The germline V gene has CDR1 SGHDT and CDR2 YYEEEE. CDR3 region: CASSPRDRNSLSPLHF. In nucleotides, the CDR3 is TGTGCCAGCAGCCCGAGGGACAGGAACAGTCTTTCACCCCTCCACTTT.

V gene TRBV19 combines with J gene TRBJ2-5; TRBD2 might be the D (6 bases). This CDR3 is built from 16 residues. The V end was cut by 6 bases, the J end by 4 bases, with 21 bases between. Germline-derived CDR1 and CDR2 are LNHDA and SQIVND (reference sequence). CDR3 residues: CASSRTWLAQGETQYF. Written as DNA, the CDR3 is TGTGCCAGTAGCCGAACATGGCTAGCGCAGGGAGAGACCCAGTACTTC.

This clone has just a few counts. The rearrangement uses TRBV21-1 and TRBJ1-1; the D segment call TRBD1 is taken from the table without a DNA check. TRBV21-1 is a pseudogene locus. CDR3 size: 16 residues. The CDR3 loop is CASSKGGQGSHTEAFF. The DNA of the CDR3 is TGTGCCAGCAGCAAAGGGGGACAGGGATCCCACACTGAAGCTTTCTTT.

This clone was seen only a few times. This chain uses TRBV5-1 with TRBJ2-7; 10 bases match TRBD2. Germline CDR1 and CDR2: SGHRS and YFSETQ. V gave up 2 bases and J gave up 3 bases; unmatched junction bases: 5. This CDR3 has 15 residues. In DNA, the CDR3 is TGCGCCAGCAGCTTCGGGGCTAGCGGGAGCTACGAGCAGTACTTC. Amino acids: CASSFGASGSYEQYF.

The V gene is TRBV15, the J gene TRBJ1-5; D unclear. Trimming took 3 bases from V and 2 from J, leaving 14 bases between them. The germline CDR1 and CDR2 sequences are LNHNV and YYDKDF (reference sequence). CDR3 length: 16 amino acids. The CDR3 sequence: CATSSRTGGGNQPQHF. The DNA of the CDR3 is TGTGCCACCAGCAGCAGAACTGGAGGTGGCAATCAGCCCCAGCATTTT.

The V gene is TRBV9, the J gene TRBJ2-7; 8 bases agree with TRBD2. The length of the CDR3 is 15 residues. Germline assignment: CDR1 SGDLS and CDR2 YYNGEE. The J segment lost 6 bases and the V segment lost 0 bases, leaving 8 bases of the junction unmatched. The CDR3 loop is CASSVGRGGVGEQYF. The CDR3 DNA follows: TGTGCCAGCAGCGTAGGACGGGGGGGAGTCGGCGAGCAGTACTTC.

This clone was counted between two and nine times. The chain links TRBV6-1 to TRBJ1-5, with 7 bases aligning to TRBD1. Trimming removed 0 bases from V and 5 bases from J; junction bases left unmatched: 1. This CDR3 comprises 14 residues. Germline V gives CDR1 MNHNS, CDR2 SASEGT. The DNA for the CDR3 is TGTGCCAGCAGTGAAGCGACAGGGTATCAGCCCCAGCATTTT. Protein sequence: CASSEATGYQPQHF.

This clone came up a few times. The chain recombines TRBV14 with TRBJ2-1; D perhaps matches TRBD2 (6 bases). CDR1 and CDR2 (germline): SGHDN, FVKESK. The CDR3 covers 14 residues. Trimming shortened V by 1 base and J by 3 bases, and 7 bases separated the two germline ends. CDR3 sequence reads: CASSQVDYYNEQFF. CDR3 sequence (DNA): TGTGCCAGCAGCCAAGTGGACTACTACAATGAGCAGTTCTTC.

J is TRBJ2-7 and V is TRBV15; 12 bases are shared with TRBD2. This CDR3 has 13 amino acids. CDR1 LNHNV and CDR2 YYDKDF come from the germline V gene (reference sequence). V lost 11 bases, J lost 2 bases, and 4 bases stayed unmatched. CDR3 region: CAASSGRAYEQYF. The CDR3 bases are TGTGCCGCCTCTAGCGGGAGGGCCTACGAGCAGTACTTC.

The chain uses TRBV4-3 and TRBJ2-7, with TRBD2 as a possible D gene (5 bases). The germline CDR1 and CDR2 sequences are LGHNA and YSLEER. V dropped 0 bases and J dropped 3 bases, with 12 bases sitting between them. The CDR3 sequence is 15 residues long. The CDR3 here is CASSQERESLYEQYF. In DNA, the CDR3 is TGCGCCAGCAGCCAAGAGAGGGAATCTCTCTACGAGCAGTACTTC.